These 7 T cell receptor beta chains were all obtained from the same sample, sequenced in a study of blood T cells in healthy people across ages. A J-beta primer mix and a sample-barcoded 5' primer were used in a second PCR of roughly 6 to 12 cycles. Using its own MiXCR run on the 5' RACE reads, TCRdb lists one record per CDR3 protein. This sample carries 1.5 million to 2 million distinct CDR3 sequences, about 28% of them seen once, and the ten largest clones take roughly 8%. Sequencing was carried out using blood. These receptors were taken from a woman aged 25 to 45 in good health.

This clonotype appeared many times. The chain is built from TRBV5-6 and TRBJ2-7, with TRBD1 as a possible D gene (5 bases). The CDR3 length is 13 residues. The germline V and J ends were trimmed by 2 bases and 3 bases, with 9 bases remaining between them. Germline CDR1 and CDR2: SGHDT and YYEEEE. The CDR3, as DNA: TGTGCCAGCAGCTTAGACAGCTACTACGAGCAGTACTTC. The encoded protein is CASSLDSYYEQYF.

The V and J genes are TRBV7-2 and TRBJ1-2; D remains ambiguous. Per the germline V gene, CDR1 is SGHTA and CDR2 is FQGNSA. The CDR3 totals 13 residues. Trimming removed 5 bases at V and 10 bases at J, with 17 bases between. Here the CDR3 DNA reads TGTGCCAGCAGCACGCCGAATAGGGAGTCCTACACCTTC. Amino acids: CASSTPNRESYTF. Drawing the rest from reference TRBV7-2 and TRBJ1-2, the complete variable domain is GAGVSQSPSNKVTEKGKDVELRCDPISGHTALYWYRQSLGQGLEFLIYFQGNSAPDKSGLPSDRFSAERTGGSVSTLTIQRTQQEDSAVYLCASSTPNRESYTFGSGTRLTVV.

This clonotype was counted ten times or more. The V and J genes are TRBV28 and TRBJ1-6, with 7 bases that match TRBD1. V lost 7 bases, J lost 7 bases, and 13 bases stayed unmatched. Germline CDR1 is MDHEN and CDR2 is SYDVKM. CDR3 length: 16 amino acids. Written as DNA, the CDR3 is TGTGCCAGCACCACCCCGTCAGGGGGTAGAAATTCACCCCTCCACTTT. This codes for CASTTPSGGRNSPLHF.

The chain links TRBV18 to TRBJ1-2; D is perhaps TRBD1 (5 bases). The V gene's germline CDR1 is KGHSH and CDR2 LQKENI. Trimming removed 2 bases from V and 6 bases from J, with 19 bases in between. The CDR3 covers 16 residues. The CDR3 DNA follows: TGTGCCAGCTCACCAGTCTCGGGCGCGAGAGGGGATGGCTACACCTTC. Protein sequence: CASSPVSGARGDGYTF.

The chain is built from TRBV5-1 and TRBJ2-3, with 8 positions matching TRBD1. The CDR3 extends over 16 amino acids. Germline CDR1 SGHRS, CDR2 YFSETQ. After removal of 4 bases from V and 4 bases from J, the junction contained 11 bases not matched to a gene. CDR3 nucleotide sequence: TGCGCCAGCAGCCTCCTATGGACAGGGAGACCAGATACGCAGTATTTT. Its protein is CASSLLWTGRPDTQYF.

In its sample, this clonotype was seen a few times. The gene calls are TRBV7-2 and TRBJ1-4, with unresolved D. This CDR3 spans 16 amino acids. The germline V gene encodes CDR1 SGHTA and CDR2 FQGNSA. V was shortened by 0 bases and J by 1 base, with 9 bases between the two germline ends. The CDR3, as DNA: TGTGCCAGCAGCTTAGCGCAGTACAGAACTAATGAAAAACTGTTTTTT. This gives the protein CASSLAQYRTNEKLFF.

This clonotype appeared many times. CDR3 coding DNA: TGTGCCAGCAGTAGCCCCTCCGGGGAGGGTCCCTACAATGAGCAGTTCTTC. Its protein product is CASSSPSGEGPYNEQFF. The chain has TRBV6-2 or TRBV6-3 and TRBJ2-1, with 7 bases lining up with TRBD2. This CDR3 contains 17 residues. Per germline, CDR1 MNHEY and CDR2 SVGEGT. V shed 5 bases and J 2 bases; nucleotides not matched to a gene: 12.